The count of the clone carrying this TCR beta chain is one. Its target is not known. Germline lookup yields CDR1 SGHTA and CDR2 FQGTGA. The CDR3 is 12 amino acids. Trimming cost V 5 bases and J 10 bases; bases outside gene matches: 7. In the PCR, 60 Vbeta and 13 Jbeta primers were used. Sequenced by immunoSEQ multiplex PCR; TCRdb stores in-frame clones only, minus some. The sample gives over 95,000 clones, about 77% of which show up once; about 3.5% is in the top ten. These data originate in a study of cytomegalovirus exposure and HLA in healthy donors. In the study overall: Of all 400 or so donors who were genotyped, 81% belonged to the Caucasian-associated ancestry cluster. Study-wide results and caveats: Within the data, a cluster of highly shared sequence variants was likely a sequencing artifact. In vitro checks showed that a few CMV-associated chains really do target CMV antigens.

The specimen was PBMCs. The receptor's source is a man in his forties in good health and CMV-seronegative. This chain connects TRBV7-3 to TRBJ2-7; 8 bases match TRBD1. The CDR3 reads CASSNPGTGQYF. The CDR3 bases are TGTGCCAGCAGCAACCCCGGGACAGGCCAGTACTTC.